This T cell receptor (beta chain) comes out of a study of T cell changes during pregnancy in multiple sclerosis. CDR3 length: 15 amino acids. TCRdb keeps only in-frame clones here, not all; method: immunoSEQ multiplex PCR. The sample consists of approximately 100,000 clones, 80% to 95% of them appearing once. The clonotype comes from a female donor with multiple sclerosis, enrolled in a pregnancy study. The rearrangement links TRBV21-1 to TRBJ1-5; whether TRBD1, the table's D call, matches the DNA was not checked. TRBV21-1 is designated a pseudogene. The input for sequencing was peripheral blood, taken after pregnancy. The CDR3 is CASSRGTGRYQPQHF. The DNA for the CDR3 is TGTGCCAGCAGCAGAGGGACAGGGCGGTATCAGCCCCAGCATTTT.